This T cell receptor beta chain was profiled in a study of blood T cell repertoires in COVID-19. Study in general: T cells, B-cell-depleted T cells, or PBMCs provided the cDNA or gDNA that served as material.

Participants' own reports of clinical history determined their cohort assignment. Methods used by the authors: Reference gene primer amplification gave estimated nucleated cell counts. This table comes from immunoSEQ multiplex PCR, and its TCRdb copy is limited to in-frame clones, with some not included. V, J and clone size derive from that table, while D and trimming were established from the DNA sequence. Of around 130,000 clones in the sample, about 88% were seen once. Trimming removed 7 bases from V and 0 bases from J, with 15 bases in between. This CDR3 has 15 amino acids. Germline-derived CDR1 and CDR2 are MNHEY and SVGAGI.

This rearrangement joins TRBV6-5 to TRBJ1-2; tentative D call: TRBD1 (6 bases). Sequencing was done on a sample of PBMCs or T cells enriched from blood (not recorded which). This clonotype was sampled from a man aged 40-49 years with acute COVID-19. CDR3 DNA: TGTGCCAGCACCCACGGGGGGGCCTCTAACTATGGCTACACCTTC. This translates into CASTHGGASNYGYTF.